The T cell receptor beta chain under discussion was sequenced for a study of blood T cell repertoires in COVID-19. Study as a whole: Samples taken during acute and convalescent COVID-19 were collected in the United States, Italy and Spain. PBMCs, B-cell-depleted T cells, or T cells were the source of the cDNA or gDNA that made up the material.

The CDR3 runs 13 residues. Germline V gives CDR1 SNHLY, CDR2 FYNNEI. Trimming removed 5 bases from V and 6 bases from J, with 11 bases in between. Followed longitudinally, the Seattle patients had been enrolled during active infection. In the original workflow: Amplification with reference gene primers provided the estimates of nucleated cell counts. Clones were sequenced by immunoSEQ multiplex PCR, and TCRdb holds only the in-frame ones, with some missing. V and J calls and clone size come straight from that table; D and trimming were deduced from the DNA. In the table there are over 120,000 clones, roughly 83% of which are singletons.

This receptor was taken from a woman aged 65 to 85 with COVID-19, enrolled during active disease. V gene TRBV2 combines with J gene TRBJ1-5; D not certain. Sample: peripheral blood. As DNA, the CDR3 is TGTGCCAGCAGTCCGGGGTTAGGTCAGCCCCAGCATTTT. Translation: CASSPGLGQPQHF.